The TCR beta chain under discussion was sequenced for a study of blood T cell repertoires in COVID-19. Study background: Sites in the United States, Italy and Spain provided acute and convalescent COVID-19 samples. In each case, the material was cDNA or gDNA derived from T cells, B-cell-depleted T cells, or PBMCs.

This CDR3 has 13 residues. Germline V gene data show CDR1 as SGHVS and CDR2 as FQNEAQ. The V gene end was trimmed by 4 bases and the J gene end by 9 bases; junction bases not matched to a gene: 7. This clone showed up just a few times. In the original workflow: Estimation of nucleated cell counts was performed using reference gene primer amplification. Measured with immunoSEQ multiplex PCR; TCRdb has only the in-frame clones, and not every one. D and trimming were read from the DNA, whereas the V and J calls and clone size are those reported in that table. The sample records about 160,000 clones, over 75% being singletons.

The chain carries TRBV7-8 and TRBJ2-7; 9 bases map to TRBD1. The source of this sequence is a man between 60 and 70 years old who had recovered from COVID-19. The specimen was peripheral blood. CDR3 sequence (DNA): TGTGCCAGCAGCTCGGGACAGGGTTTGTGGCAGTACTTC. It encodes CASSSGQGLWQYF.